Reported below is one T cell receptor beta chain. The record originates from a study of cytomegalovirus exposure and HLA in healthy donors. CDR1 SGHRS and CDR2 YFSETQ come from the germline V gene. V was clipped by 4 bases and J by 0 bases, with 11 bases between them. CDR3 size: 16 residues. The donors (healthy individuals) were bone marrow donors. PCR employed 60 Vbeta and 13 Jbeta primers. Some clones are missing from TCRdb's copy, which holds only in-frame ones; the method was immunoSEQ multiplex PCR. The sample consists of more than 65,000 clones, under 70% of them appearing once. This receptor was obtained from a woman in her 50s in good health and CMV-seropositive. This rearrangement joins TRBV5-1 to TRBJ1-6; the D gene is possibly TRBD1 (5 bases). The sequencing input was PBMCs. CDR3 protein: CASSVQASSYNSPLHF. CDR3 DNA: TGCGCCAGCAGCGTACAGGCGAGCTCCTATAATTCACCCCTCCACTTT. The full variable domain, in which reference TRBV5-1 and TRBJ1-6 provide the parts outside the CDR3, is KAGVTQTPRYLIKTRGQQVTLSCSPISGHRSVSWYQQTPGQGLQFLFEYFSETQRNKGNFPGRFSGRQFSNSRSEMNVSTLELGDSALYLCASSVQASSYNSPLHFGNGTRLTVT.